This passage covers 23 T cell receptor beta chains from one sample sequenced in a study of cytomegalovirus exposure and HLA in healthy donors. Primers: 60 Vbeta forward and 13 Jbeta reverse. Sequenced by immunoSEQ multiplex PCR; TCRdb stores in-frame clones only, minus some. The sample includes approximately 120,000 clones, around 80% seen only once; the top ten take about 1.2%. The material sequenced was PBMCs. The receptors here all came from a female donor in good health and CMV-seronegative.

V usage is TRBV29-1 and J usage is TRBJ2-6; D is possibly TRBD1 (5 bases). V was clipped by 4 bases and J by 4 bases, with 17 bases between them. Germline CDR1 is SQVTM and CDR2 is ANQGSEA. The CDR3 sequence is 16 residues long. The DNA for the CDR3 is TGCAGCGTTGTCTCCCGGTCAGGGCGGGGGGCCAACGTCCTGACTTTC. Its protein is CSVVSRSGRGANVLTF.

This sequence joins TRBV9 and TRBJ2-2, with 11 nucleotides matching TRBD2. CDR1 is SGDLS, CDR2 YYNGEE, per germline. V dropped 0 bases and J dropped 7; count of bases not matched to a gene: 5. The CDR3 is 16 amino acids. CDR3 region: CASSVGLAGWNGELFF. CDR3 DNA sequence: TGTGCCAGCAGCGTAGGACTAGCGGGGTGGAACGGGGAGCTGTTTTTT.

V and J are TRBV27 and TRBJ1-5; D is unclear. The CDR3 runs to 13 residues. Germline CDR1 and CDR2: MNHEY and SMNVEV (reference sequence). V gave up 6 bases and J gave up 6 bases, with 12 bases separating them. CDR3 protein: CASSASPFQPQHF. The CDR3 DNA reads TGTGCCAGCAGCGCGTCACCCTTTCAGCCCCAGCATTTT.

CDR3 sequence reads: CASSLIAGVPETQYF. Here the CDR3 DNA reads TGTGCCAGCAGTTTAATTGCGGGGGTCCCGGAGACCCAGTACTTC. This sequence joins TRBV2 and TRBJ2-5; 7 bases agree with TRBD2. The CDR3 is 15 amino acids. The ends lost 5 bases at V and 5 bases at J; junction bases unmatched: 11. Germline V lookup: CDR1 SNHLY, CDR2 FYNNEI.

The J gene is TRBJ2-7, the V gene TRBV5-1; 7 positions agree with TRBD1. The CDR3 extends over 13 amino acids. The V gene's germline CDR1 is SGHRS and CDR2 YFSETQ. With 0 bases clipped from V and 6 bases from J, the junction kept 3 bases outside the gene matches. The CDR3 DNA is TGCGCCAGCAGCTTGGTAAGGGGGCTCGAGCAGTACTTC. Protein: CASSLVRGLEQYF.

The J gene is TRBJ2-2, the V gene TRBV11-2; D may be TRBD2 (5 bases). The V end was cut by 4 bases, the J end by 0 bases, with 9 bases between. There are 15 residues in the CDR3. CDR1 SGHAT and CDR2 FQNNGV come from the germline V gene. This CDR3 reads CASSSEGANTGELFF. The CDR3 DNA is TGTGCCAGCAGCTCTGAGGGCGCGAACACCGGGGAGCTGTTTTTT. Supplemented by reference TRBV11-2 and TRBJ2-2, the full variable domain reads EAGVAQSPRYKIIEKRQSVAFWCNPISGHATLYWYQQILGQGPKLLIQFQNNGVVDDSQLPKDRFSAERLKGVDSTLKIQPAKLEDSAVYLCASSSEGANTGELFFGEGSRLTVL.

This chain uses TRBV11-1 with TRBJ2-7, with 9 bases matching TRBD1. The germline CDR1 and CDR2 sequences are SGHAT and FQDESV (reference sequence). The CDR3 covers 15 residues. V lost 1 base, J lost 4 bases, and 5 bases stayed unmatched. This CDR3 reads CASSLEGQGTYEQYF. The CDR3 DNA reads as TGTGCCAGCAGCTTAGAGGGACAGGGTACATACGAGCAGTACTTC.

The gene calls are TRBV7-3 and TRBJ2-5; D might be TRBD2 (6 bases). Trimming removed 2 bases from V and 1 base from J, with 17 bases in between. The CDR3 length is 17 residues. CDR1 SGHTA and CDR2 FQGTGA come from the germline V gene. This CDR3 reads CASSLGGVGGSQETQYF. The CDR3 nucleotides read TGTGCCAGCAGCTTAGGAGGGGTGGGGGGATCCCAAGAGACCCAGTACTTC.

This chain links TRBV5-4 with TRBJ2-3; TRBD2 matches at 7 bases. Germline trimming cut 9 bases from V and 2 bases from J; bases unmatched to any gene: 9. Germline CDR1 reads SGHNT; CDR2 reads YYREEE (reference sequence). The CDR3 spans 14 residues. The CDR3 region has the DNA TGTGCCACCTCGCGTTGGGACTACACAGATACGCAGTATTTT. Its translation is CATSRWDYTDTQYF.

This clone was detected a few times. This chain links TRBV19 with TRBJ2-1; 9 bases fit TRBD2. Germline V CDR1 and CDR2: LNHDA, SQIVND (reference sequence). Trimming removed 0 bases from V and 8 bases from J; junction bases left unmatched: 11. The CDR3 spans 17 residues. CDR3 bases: TGTGCCAGTAGTATAGATTCGGCGGGAGGGGGGATCGATGAGCAGTTCTTC. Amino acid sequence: CASSIDSAGGGIDEQFF.

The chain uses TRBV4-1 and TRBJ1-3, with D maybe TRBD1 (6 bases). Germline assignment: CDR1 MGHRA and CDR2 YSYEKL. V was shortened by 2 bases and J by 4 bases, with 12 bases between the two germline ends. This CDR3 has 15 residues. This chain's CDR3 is CASSQPGAWGNTIYF. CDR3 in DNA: TGCGCCAGCAGCCAACCAGGGGCCTGGGGAAACACCATATATTTT.

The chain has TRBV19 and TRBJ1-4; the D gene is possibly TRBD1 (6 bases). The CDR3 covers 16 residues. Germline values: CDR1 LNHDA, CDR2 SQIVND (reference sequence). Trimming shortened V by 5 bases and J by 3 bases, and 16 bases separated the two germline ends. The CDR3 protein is CASSSGQGISNEKLFF. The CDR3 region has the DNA TGTGCCAGTAGTTCTGGGCAGGGGATCTCTAATGAAAAACTGTTTTTT.

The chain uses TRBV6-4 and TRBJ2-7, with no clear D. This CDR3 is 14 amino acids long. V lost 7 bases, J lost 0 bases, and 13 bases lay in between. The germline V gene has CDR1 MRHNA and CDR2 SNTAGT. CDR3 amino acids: CASNLVPSSYEQYF. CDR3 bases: TGTGCCAGCAATCTTGTCCCGAGCTCCTACGAGCAGTACTTC.

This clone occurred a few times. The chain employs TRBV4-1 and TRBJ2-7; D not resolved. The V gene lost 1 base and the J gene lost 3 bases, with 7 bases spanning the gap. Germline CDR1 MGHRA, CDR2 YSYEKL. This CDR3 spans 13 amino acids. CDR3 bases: TGCGCCAGCAGCCAAGGGCAGTTCTACGAGCAGTACTTC. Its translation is CASSQGQFYEQYF.

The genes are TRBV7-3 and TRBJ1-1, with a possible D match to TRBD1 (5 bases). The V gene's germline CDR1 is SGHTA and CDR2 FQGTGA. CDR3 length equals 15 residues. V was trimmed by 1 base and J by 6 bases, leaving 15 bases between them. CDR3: CASSLIAGGTAEAFF. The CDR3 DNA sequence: TGTGCCAGCAGCTTAATCGCGGGAGGGACCGCTGAAGCTTTCTTT. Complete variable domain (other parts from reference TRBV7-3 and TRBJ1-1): GAGVSQTPSNKVTEKGKYVELRCDPISGHTALYWYRQSLGQGPEFLIYFQGTGAADDSGLPNDRFFAVRPEGSVSTLKIQRTERGDSAVYLCASSLIAGGTAEAFFGQGTRLTVV.

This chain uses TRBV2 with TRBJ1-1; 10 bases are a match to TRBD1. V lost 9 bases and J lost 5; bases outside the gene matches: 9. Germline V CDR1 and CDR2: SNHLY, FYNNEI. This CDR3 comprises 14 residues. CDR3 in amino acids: CARQTGQGLTEAFF. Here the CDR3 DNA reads TGTGCCAGACAGACGGGACAGGGGTTAACTGAAGCTTTCTTT. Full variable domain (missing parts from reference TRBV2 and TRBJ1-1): EPEVTQTPSHQVTQMGQEVILRCVPISNHLYFYWYRQILGQKVEFLVSFYNNEISEKSEIFDDQFSVERPDGSNFTLKIRSTKLEDSAMYFCARQTGQGLTEAFFGQGTRLTVV.

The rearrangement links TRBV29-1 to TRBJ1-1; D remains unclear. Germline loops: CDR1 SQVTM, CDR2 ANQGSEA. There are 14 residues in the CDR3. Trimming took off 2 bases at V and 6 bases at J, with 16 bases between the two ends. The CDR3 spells CSVESPGGYAEAFF. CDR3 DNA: TGCAGCGTTGAATCCCCGGGCGGGTATGCTGAAGCTTTCTTT.

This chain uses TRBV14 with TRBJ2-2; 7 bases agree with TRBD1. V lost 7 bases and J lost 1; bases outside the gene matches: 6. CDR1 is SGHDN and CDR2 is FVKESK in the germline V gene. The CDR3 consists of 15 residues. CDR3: CASNQGQKNTGELFF. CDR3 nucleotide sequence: TGTGCCAGCAACCAGGGACAGAAGAACACCGGGGAGCTGTTTTTT.

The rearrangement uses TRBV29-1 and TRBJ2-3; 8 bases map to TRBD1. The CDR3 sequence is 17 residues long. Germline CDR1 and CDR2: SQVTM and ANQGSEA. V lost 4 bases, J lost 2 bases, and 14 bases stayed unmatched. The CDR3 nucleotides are TGCAGCGTTGCACCACAGGGGGTGCCCTCCTTCACAGATACGCAGTATTTT. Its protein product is CSVAPQGVPSFTDTQYF.

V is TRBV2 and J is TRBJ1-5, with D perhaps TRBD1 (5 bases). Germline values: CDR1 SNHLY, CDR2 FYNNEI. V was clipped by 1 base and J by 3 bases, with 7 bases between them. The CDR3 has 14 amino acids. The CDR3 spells CASSEVGPNQPQHF. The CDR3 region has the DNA TGTGCCAGCAGTGAAGTGGGGCCCAATCAGCCCCAGCATTTT.

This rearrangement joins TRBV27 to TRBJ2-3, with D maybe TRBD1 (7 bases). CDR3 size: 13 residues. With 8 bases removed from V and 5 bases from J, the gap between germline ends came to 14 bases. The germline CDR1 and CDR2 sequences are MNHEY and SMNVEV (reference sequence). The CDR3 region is CASSPQGGDTQYF. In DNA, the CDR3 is TGTGCCAGCTCGCCGCAGGGGGGAGATACGCAGTATTTT.

Here the CDR3 DNA reads TGTGCCATCAGCCCGGGACAGTGGGTAACTGGGGCCAACGTCCTGACTTTC. This translates into CAISPGQWVTGANVLTF. The chain couples TRBV10-3 to TRBJ2-6, with 7 nucleotides matching TRBD1. Trimming cost V 6 bases and J 2 bases; bases outside gene matches: 10. The CDR3 covers 17 residues. From germline, CDR1 is ENHRY and CDR2 SYGVKD.

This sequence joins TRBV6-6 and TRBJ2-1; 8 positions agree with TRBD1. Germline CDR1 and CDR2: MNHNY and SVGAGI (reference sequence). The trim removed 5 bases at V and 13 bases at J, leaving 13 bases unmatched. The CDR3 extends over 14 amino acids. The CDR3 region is CASSPGQGWGRQFF. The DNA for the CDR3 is TGTGCCAGCAGTCCCGGACAGGGTTGGGGTCGACAGTTCTTC.